The 21 T cell receptor delta chains below all came from one sample that was sequenced in a study of gamma-delta chains in newborns, infants, children. TCRdb used CATT to re-call clones from the reads. Here the sample spans 2,500 to 3,500 delta-chain clones, around 42% being singletons. This material consisted of blood, taken at baseline. The receptors were gathered from a child who received the measles vaccine.

V and J are TRDV1 and TRDJ1; 12 bases line up with TRDD3. Germline CDR1 is TSWWSYY and CDR2 is QGS. V trimming: 0 bases; J trimming: 4 bases; junction bases outside the gene matches: 15. This CDR3 has 20 amino acids. In DNA form, the CDR3 reads TGTGCTCTTGGGGAACTCCCCCTCCTGTTTACTGGGGGATACAGCGATAAACTCATCTTT. Translated: CALGELPLLFTGGYSDKLIF.

This clone was detected only a few times. The chain links TRDV1 to TRDJ1; 8 positions agree with TRDD3. The CDR3 is made up of 15 amino acids. Germline CDR1 reads TSWWSYY; CDR2 reads QGS. Losses at the gene ends were 6 bases for V and 9 bases for J; bases not matched to a gene: 15. This CDR3 is CALGRDTRTNRELIF. CDR3 nucleotide sequence: TGTGCTCTTGGAAGGGATACGCGTACAAATAGGGAACTCATCTTT.

As to this clone: A much larger clone differs from this one at a single base, so this may be a read error. The sample carries other DNA sequences with the same CDR3. The rearrangement uses TRDV1 and TRDJ1, with 8 positions matching TRDD3. Germline CDR1 TSWWSYY, CDR2 QGS. This CDR3 spans 18 amino acids. Trimming cost V 5 bases and J 8 bases; bases outside gene matches: 22. The chain's CDR3 is CALGKPAFPYWGFDKLIF. CDR3 sequence (DNA): TGTGCTCTTGGGAAGCCCGCCTTCCCGTACTGGGGGTTCGACAAACTCATCTTT.

This clone is categorized as large. The chain uses TRDV1 and TRDJ1; TRDD3 matches at 9 bases. Germline CDR1 is TSWWSYY and CDR2 is QGS. This CDR3 spans 20 amino acids. Trimming cost V 0 bases and J 0 bases; bases outside gene matches: 14. The CDR3 DNA sequence: TGTGCTCTTGGGGAACTCCCGGGCCGCGGGGGGATACTCGACACCGATAAACTCATCTTT. The encoded protein is CALGELPGRGGILDTDKLIF.

A remark on this clone: A much larger clone is a single base away; this may be a read error. The same CDR3 also results from other DNA sequences found in this sample. This chain joins TRDV1 and TRDJ1, with D perhaps matching TRDD3 (6 bases). This CDR3 is built from 19 residues. CDR1 and CDR2 (germline): TSWWSYY, QGS. The CDR3 loop is CALGERYKIWRILTDKLIF. DNA of the CDR3: TGTGCTCTTGGGGAAAGGTATAAGATCTGGAGGATACTAACCGACAAACTCATCTTT.

This clone has more than one count but fewer than ten. The identical CDR3 is also encoded by other nucleotide sequences in the sample. V and J are TRDV3 and TRDJ1, with D tentatively TRDD3 (6 bases). The CDR3 consists of 17 residues. V lost 5 bases and J lost 4, with 29 bases in between. In germline, CDR1 is TVYSNPD, CDR2 GDNSRS (reference sequence). CDR3 nucleotide sequence: TGTGCCCAGTTGGCTACAGTACTGGGTATGGAGGACGATAAACTCATCTTT. Its protein product is CAQLATVLGMEDDKLIF.

As to this clone: One base away lies a much larger clone, so this may be a sequencing read error. The chain links TRDV1 to TRDJ1, with TRDD3 matching 8 bases. Germline V CDR1 and CDR2: TSWWSYY, QGS. The junction had 16 bases not matched to a gene; V was cut back by 3 bases and J by 1 base. This CDR3 is 19 amino acids long. This CDR3 is CALGDSSNYGDTGTDKLIF. The CDR3 DNA sequence: TGTGCTCTTGGGGACTCATCCAACTACGGGGATACTGGCACCGATAAACTCATCTTT.

Turning to this clone: The junction does not match germline at one end; this may be a read error. This chain joins TRDV1 and TRDJ1; possible D gene TRDD2, 5 bases. The CDR3 extends over 11 amino acids. The germline gives CDR1 TSWWSYY, CDR2 QGS. CDR3 sequence reads: CALGDPTPAFF. DNA for the CDR3: TGTGCTCTTGGGGACCCTACCCCCGCCTTCTTC.

This clone has more than one count but fewer than ten. As DNA, the CDR3 is TGTGCTCTTGGGGAGGCCTTCCTTCTAGCCAACGGGTACACCGATAAACTCATCTTT. This encodes CALGEAFLLANGYTDKLIF. The rearrangement links TRDV1 to TRDJ1, with 7 nucleotides matching TRDD2. The V gene's germline CDR1 is TSWWSYY and CDR2 QGS. The CDR3 sequence is 19 residues long. J gave up 0 bases and V 3 bases, and 16 bases lay outside the gene matches.

This clone is termed medium-sized. The chain joins TRDV1 to TRDJ4; D might be TRDD3 (6 bases). V lost 3 bases and J lost 1, with 12 bases in between. This CDR3 is 14 amino acids long. The germline gives CDR1 TSWWSYY, CDR2 QGS. DNA of the CDR3: TGTGCTCTTGGGGAGGGCTGGGGATTCAGACCCCTGATCTTT. It translates to CALGEGWGFRPLIF.

Turning to this clone: It may be a read error: a sequence one base away is much more abundant. At the DNA level, this CDR3 is encoded by other sequences in the same sample as well. The chain employs TRDV1 and TRDJ1; D might be TRDD3 (6 bases). The CDR3 totals 15 residues. The germline V gene encodes CDR1 TSWWSYY and CDR2 QGS. The CDR3 bases are TGTGCCCTTGGGGACTCAACAGGGGGACGGGGGAAACTCATCTTT. Its translation: CALGDSTGGRGKLIF.

By frequency in the sample, this clone is large. CDR3 DNA sequence: TGTGCTCTTGGGGAATTTCCCTTCCTACTACTGGGGGATACTAGGACCGATAAACTCATCTTT. Its translation: CALGEFPFLLLGDTRTDKLIF. This chain uses TRDV1 with TRDJ1; 12 bases are a match to TRDD3. The trim removed 2 bases at V and 2 bases at J, leaving 18 bases unmatched. The CDR3 contains 21 residues. Looked up from germline, CDR1 is TSWWSYY and CDR2 is QGS.

Details on this clone: A junction end diverges from the germline sequence, so it may reflect a read error. Within the sample, other DNA sequences also encode this same CDR3. The chain combines TRDV1 with TRDJ1; the D gene is possibly TRDD3 (5 bases). Germline loops: CDR1 TSWWSYY, CDR2 QGS. The CDR3 loop spans 18 amino acids. The CDR3: CALGELEGRRVYTDKLIF. DNA of the CDR3: TGTGCTCTTGGGGAACTAGAGGGGAGGAGGGTCTACACCGATAAGCTCATCTTT.

A few counts support this clone. The same CDR3 also results from other DNA sequences found in this sample. This chain uses TRDV1 with TRDJ1; TRDD2 is a possible D gene (6 bases). CDR1 and CDR2 (germline): TSWWSYY, QGS. V lost 2 bases, J lost 3 bases, and 34 bases lay in between. The CDR3 is 22 residues long. For the CDR3, the DNA is TGTGCTCTTGGGGAATTTTTAAGTCCTACTAAGGAGACCGGGTACTTCCCCGATAAACTCATCTTT. Translated: CALGEFLSPTKETGYFPDKLIF.

By share, this clone ranks as medium-sized. The CDR3 nucleotides read TGTGCAGCGACCCTAAGACAAGGACCTACTCGCATACTGGGGGATACGGACTACACCGATAAACTCATCTTT. As protein: CAATLRQGPTRILGDTDYTDKLIF. J is TRDJ1 and V is TRAV29/DV5, with 13 bases that match TRDD3. CDR1 NSMFDY and CDR2 ISSIKDK come from the germline V gene. The length of the CDR3 is 24 residues. The trim removed 5 bases at V and 0 bases at J, leaving 31 bases unmatched. Based on the CDR3 plus reference TRAV29/DV5 and TRDJ1, the full variable domain is DQQVKQNSPSLSVQEGRISILNCDYTNSMFDYFLWYKKYPAEGPTFLISISSIKDKNEDGRFTVFLNKSAKHLSLHIVPSQPGDSAVYFCAATLRQGPTRILGDTDYTDKLIFGKGTRVTVEP.

Concerning this clone: Since a much larger clone is just one base distant, this may be a read error. The chain has TRAV29/DV5 and TRDJ2; 9 nucleotides align to TRDD3. Losses at the gene ends were 2 bases for V and 1 base for J; bases not matched to a gene: 21. The CDR3 totals 21 residues. The germline V gene encodes CDR1 NSMFDY and CDR2 ISSIKDK. The CDR3 loop is CAASVPTSTGGHKVLTAQLFF. CDR3 in DNA: TGTGCAGCAAGTGTTCCTACCTCTACTGGGGGACACAAGGTTTTGACAGCACAACTCTTCTTT.

The CDR3 protein is CALGEQSPSQVLGDTDKLIF. The CDR3 nucleotides read TGTGCTCTTGGGGAACAGTCCCCTTCACAAGTACTGGGGGACACCGATAAACTCATCTTT. The gene calls are TRDV1 and TRDJ1; 8 bases line up with TRDD3. From germline, CDR1 is TSWWSYY and CDR2 QGS. Germline trimming cut 1 base from V and 0 bases from J; bases unmatched to any gene: 16. This CDR3 comprises 20 residues.

This clone is medium-sized (0.01 to 0.1%) in the sample. Other DNA sequences in the same sample also yield this CDR3. The chain employs TRDV1 and TRDJ1, with 12 bases identical to TRDD3. Germline CDR1 and CDR2: TSWWSYY and QGS. The CDR3 has 21 residues. V was clipped by 2 bases and J by 3 bases; unmatched bases: 19. The chain's CDR3 is CALGEILSHQPYWGIPDKLIF. DNA of the CDR3: TGTGCTCTTGGGGAAATTCTGTCCCACCAGCCTTACTGGGGGATACCCGATAAACTCATCTTT.

Concerning this clone: This probably arose from a read error, given a far larger clone one base away. The sample holds other DNA sequences that translate to the same CDR3. The rearrangement uses TRDV2 and TRDJ3; 11 bases agree with TRDD3. The CDR3 has 20 amino acids. CDR1 and CDR2 from the germline V gene are GEAIGNYY and EKD. The CDR3 coding sequence is TGTGCCTGCGACACCGTGGGGGATACGGGCAGCTCCTGGGACACCCGACAGATGTTTTTC. Translating gives CACDTVGDTGSSWDTRQMFF.

This clone was counted between two and nine times. CDR3 region: CALGEFRAYLGVLPSTDKLIF. CDR3 DNA: TGTGCTCTTGGGGAATTCAGGGCCTACCTGGGGGTCCTCCCCTCCACCGATAAACTCATCTTT. The chain couples TRDV1 to TRDJ1; 7 bases align to TRDD3. With V trimmed by 2 bases and J by 1 base, 22 bases remained unmatched. In germline, CDR1 is TSWWSYY, CDR2 QGS. The CDR3 spans 21 residues.

This clone is judged medium-sized. J is TRDJ1 and V is TRDV1; 8 bases are a match to TRDD3. Per the germline V gene, CDR1 is TSWWSYY and CDR2 is QGS. The CDR3 loop spans 18 amino acids. V dropped 2 bases and J dropped 10; count of bases not matched to a gene: 21. CDR3 in DNA: TGTGCTCTTGGGGAAGTGGCGGAAGGACCAACTGGGGATACTGGACTCATCTTT. Its translation: CALGEVAEGPTGDTGLIF.